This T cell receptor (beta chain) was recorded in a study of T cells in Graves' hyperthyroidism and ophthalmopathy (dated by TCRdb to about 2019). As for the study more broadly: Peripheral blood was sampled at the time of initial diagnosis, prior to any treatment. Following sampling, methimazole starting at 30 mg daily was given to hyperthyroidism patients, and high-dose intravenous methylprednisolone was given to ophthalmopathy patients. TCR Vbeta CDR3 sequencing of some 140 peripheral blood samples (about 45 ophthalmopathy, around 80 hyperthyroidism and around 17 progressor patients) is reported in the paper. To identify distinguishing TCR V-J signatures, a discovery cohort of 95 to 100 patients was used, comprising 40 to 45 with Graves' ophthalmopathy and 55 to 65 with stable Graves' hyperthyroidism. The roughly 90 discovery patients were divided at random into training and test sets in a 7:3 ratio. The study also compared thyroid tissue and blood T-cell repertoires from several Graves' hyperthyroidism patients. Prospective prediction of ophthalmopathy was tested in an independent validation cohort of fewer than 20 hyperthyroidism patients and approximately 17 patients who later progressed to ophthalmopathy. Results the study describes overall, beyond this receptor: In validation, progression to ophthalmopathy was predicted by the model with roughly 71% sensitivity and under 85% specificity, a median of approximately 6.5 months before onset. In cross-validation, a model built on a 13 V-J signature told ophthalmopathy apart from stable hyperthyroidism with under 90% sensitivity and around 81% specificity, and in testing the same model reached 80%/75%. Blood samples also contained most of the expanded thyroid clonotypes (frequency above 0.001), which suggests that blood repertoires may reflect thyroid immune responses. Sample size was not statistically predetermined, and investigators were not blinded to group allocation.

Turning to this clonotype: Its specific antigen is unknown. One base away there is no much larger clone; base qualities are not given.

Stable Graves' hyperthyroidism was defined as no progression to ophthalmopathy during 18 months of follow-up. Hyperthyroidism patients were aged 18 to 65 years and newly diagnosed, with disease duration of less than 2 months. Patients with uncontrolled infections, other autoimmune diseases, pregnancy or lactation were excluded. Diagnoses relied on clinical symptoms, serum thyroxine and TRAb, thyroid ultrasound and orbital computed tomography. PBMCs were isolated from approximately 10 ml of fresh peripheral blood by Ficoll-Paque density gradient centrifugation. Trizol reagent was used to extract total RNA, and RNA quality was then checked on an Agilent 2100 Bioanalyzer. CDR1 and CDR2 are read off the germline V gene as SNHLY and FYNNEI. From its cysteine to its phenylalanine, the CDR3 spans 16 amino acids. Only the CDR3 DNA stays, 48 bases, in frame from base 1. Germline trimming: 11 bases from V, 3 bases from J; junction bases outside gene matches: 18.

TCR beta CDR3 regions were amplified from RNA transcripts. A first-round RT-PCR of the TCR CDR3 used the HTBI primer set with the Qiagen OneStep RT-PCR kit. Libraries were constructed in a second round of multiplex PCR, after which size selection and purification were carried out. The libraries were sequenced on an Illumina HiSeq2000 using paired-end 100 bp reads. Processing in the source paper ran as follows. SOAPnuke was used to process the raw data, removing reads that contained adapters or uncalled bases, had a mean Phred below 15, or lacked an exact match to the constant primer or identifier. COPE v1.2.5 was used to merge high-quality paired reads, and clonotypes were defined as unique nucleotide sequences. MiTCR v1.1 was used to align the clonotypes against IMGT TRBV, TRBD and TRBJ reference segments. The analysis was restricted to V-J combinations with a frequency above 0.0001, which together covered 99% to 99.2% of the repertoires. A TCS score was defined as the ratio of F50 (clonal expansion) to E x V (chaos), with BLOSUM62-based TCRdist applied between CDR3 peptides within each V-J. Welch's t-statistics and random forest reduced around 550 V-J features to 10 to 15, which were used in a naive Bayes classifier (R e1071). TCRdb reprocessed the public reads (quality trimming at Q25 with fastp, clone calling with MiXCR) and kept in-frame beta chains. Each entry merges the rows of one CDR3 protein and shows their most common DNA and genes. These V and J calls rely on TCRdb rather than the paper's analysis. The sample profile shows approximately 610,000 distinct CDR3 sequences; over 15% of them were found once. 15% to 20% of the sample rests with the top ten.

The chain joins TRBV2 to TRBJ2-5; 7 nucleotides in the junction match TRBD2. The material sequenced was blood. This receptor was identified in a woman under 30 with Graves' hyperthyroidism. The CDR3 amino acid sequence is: CAPKRVGGGPEETQYF. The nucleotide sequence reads TGTGCCCCTAAAAGGGTGGGGGGAGGGCCAGAAGAGACCCAGTACTTC.